What follows are 31 T cell receptor beta chains derived from one specimen sequenced in a study of shared clonotypes between healthy human individuals. Naive CD8 cells, CD45RO-negative and positively selected for CCR7, excluded terminally differentiated effector memory CD45RA+ cells. Generated by immunoSEQ multiplex PCR, the TCRdb table keeps only in-frame clones and is missing some. Here the sample spans hundreds of thousands of clones, about 95% being singletons. Sample: naive CD8+ T cells sorted from blood. The receptor source for this set is a woman aged 25-40 years in good health.

This chain joins TRBV7-2 and TRBJ2-7, with D tentatively TRBD1 (6 bases). CDR1 SGHTA and CDR2 FQGNSA come from the germline V gene. CDR3 size: 13 residues. Trimming took 3 bases from V and 2 from J, leaving 8 bases between them. Here the CDR3 reads CASSFDRTYEQYF. The CDR3 nucleotides read TGTGCCAGCAGCTTTGACAGGACCTACGAGCAGTACTTC. Full variable domain (remainder filled in from reference TRBV7-2 and TRBJ2-7): GAGVSQSPSNKVTEKGKDVELRCDPISGHTALYWYRQSLGQGLEFLIYFQGNSAPDKSGLPSDRFSAERTGGSVSTLTIQRTQQEDSAVYLCASSFDRTYEQYFGPGTRLTVT.

The gene calls are TRBV7-3 and TRBJ1-1, with unresolved D. The CDR3 consists of 13 residues. Trimming removed 2 bases at V and 1 base at J, with 5 bases between. CDR1 SGHTA and CDR2 FQGTGA come from the germline V gene. The CDR3 loop reads CASSLSGNTEAFF. In DNA form, the CDR3 reads TGTGCCAGCAGCTTATCAGGGAACACTGAAGCTTTCTTT.

This chain uses TRBV19 with TRBJ2-7; D tentatively fits TRBD1 or TRBD2 (6 bases each). The CDR3 spans 12 residues. Germline values: CDR1 LNHDA, CDR2 SQIVND (reference sequence). The V gene lost 10 bases and the J gene lost 6 bases, with 16 bases spanning the gap. This chain's CDR3 is CATGGLPSEQYF. The CDR3 bases are TGTGCCACTGGGGGGCTACCAAGCGAGCAGTACTTC.

CDR3 in DNA: TGTGCCATCAGTGTGTCCCCGGCAAGAGGCCCCGACGGGCAAACCCATGAAGGCTACACCTTC. Its translation is CAISVSPARGPDGQTHEGYTF. This rearrangement joins TRBV10-3 to TRBJ1-2; no clear D. Trimming removed 4 bases from V and 8 bases from J, with 38 bases in between. Germline V gives CDR1 ENHRY, CDR2 SYGVKD. CDR3 length: 21 amino acids.

The chain carries TRBV28 and TRBJ1-1; D is possibly TRBD1 (5 bases). The CDR3 runs 16 residues. Germline-derived CDR1 and CDR2 are MDHEN and SYDVKM. V was trimmed by 6 bases and J by 0 bases, leaving 17 bases between them. CDR3 in DNA: TGTGCCAGCAGCCTCCCCTTCGGGACGGTGAACACTGAAGCTTTCTTT. Translation: CASSLPFGTVNTEAFF. Drawing the rest from reference TRBV28 and TRBJ1-1, the complete variable domain is DVKVTQSSRYLVKRTGEKVFLECVQDMDHENMFWYRQDPGLGLRLIYFSYDVKMKEKGDIPEGYSVSREKKERFSLILESASTNQTSMYLCASSLPFGTVNTEAFFGQGTRLTVV.

This clone occurred a few times. The sample has other DNA sequences that encode this CDR3 too. The rearrangement joins TRBV28 to TRBJ2-7; D not resolved. Trimming stripped 3 bases from V and 2 bases from J, with 2 bases between. The CDR3 totals 11 residues. Germline V gene sequence: CDR1 MDHEN, CDR2 SYDVKM. CDR3 protein: CASSLTYEQYF. CDR3 DNA: TGTGCCAGCAGTTTGACCTACGAGCAGTACTTC.

The chain recombines TRBV28 with TRBJ2-5, with 12 nucleotides matching TRBD2. The germline V gene has CDR1 MDHEN and CDR2 SYDVKM. J lost 1 base, V lost 5 bases, and 8 bases had no gene match. The CDR3 totals 17 residues. For the CDR3, the DNA is TGTGCCAGCAGTCCCGCTGGACTAGCGGGGCCCCAAGAGACCCAGTACTTC. Translation: CASSPAGLAGPQETQYF.

J is TRBJ2-3 and V is TRBV9, with TRBD2 identical over 14 bases. Trimming at V came to 3 bases and at J to 2 bases, leaving 8 bases not matched to a gene. The germline V gene has CDR1 SGDLS and CDR2 YYNGEE. The length of the CDR3 is 18 residues. The CDR3 DNA reads TGTGCCAGCAGCGCCCAGGGACTAGCGGGAGTAGTCACAGATACGCAGTATTTT. It specifies CASSAQGLAGVVTDTQYF. Complete variable domain (other parts from reference TRBV9 and TRBJ2-3): DSGVTQTPKHLITATGQRVTLRCSPRSGDLSVYWYQQSLDQGLQFLIQYYNGEERAKGNILERFSAQQFPDLHSELNLSSLELGDSALYFCASSAQGLAGVVTDTQYFGPGTRLTVL.

DNA of the CDR3: TGTGCCAGCAGCAGGCGGGAGGGTCCCTACGAGCAGTACTTC. Protein product: CASSRREGPYEQYF. The V call is TRBV5-4, the J call TRBJ2-7, with 9 positions matching TRBD2. Germline V gene sequence: CDR1 SGHNT, CDR2 YYREEE (reference sequence). The CDR3 totals 14 residues. V lost 4 bases and J lost 2; bases outside the gene matches: 4.

The genes are TRBV10-2 and TRBJ2-2, with 7 bases matching TRBD2. Trimming at V came to 0 bases and at J to 2 bases, leaving 9 bases not matched to a gene. The CDR3 spans 18 residues. Germline V gene lookup returns CDR1 WSHSY and CDR2 SAAADI. CDR3 in amino acids: CASSESWTRRFNTGELFF. DNA of the CDR3: TGCGCCAGCAGTGAGTCTTGGACTAGAAGGTTTAACACCGGGGAGCTGTTTTTT.

The chain uses TRBV5-6 and TRBJ1-1; D perhaps matches TRBD1 (5 bases). This CDR3 spans 13 amino acids. Germline assignment: CDR1 SGHDT and CDR2 YYEEEE. The ends were cut back, 7 bases at V and 5 bases at J, with 15 bases in the middle. This CDR3 reads CASVGGEETEAFF. The DNA for the CDR3 is TGTGCCAGCGTTGGAGGGGAGGAGACTGAAGCTTTCTTT. Looking up the rest from reference TRBV5-6 and TRBJ1-1 gives the full variable domain: DAGVTQSPTHLIKTRGQQVTLRCSPKSGHDTVSWYQQALGQGPQFIFQYYEEEERQRGNFPDRFSGHQFPNYSSELNVNALLLGDSALYLCASVGGEETEAFFGQGTRLTVV.

The genes are TRBV7-9 and TRBJ2-7, with a possible D match to TRBD1 (5 bases). The CDR3 is 13 residues long. V lost 1 base to trimming and J lost 3 bases, with 7 bases between them. Germline CDR1 SEHNR, CDR2 FQNEAQ (reference sequence). The CDR3 sequence: CASSLEGVYEQYF. CDR3 DNA: TGTGCCAGCAGCTTAGAAGGGGTCTACGAGCAGTACTTC.

In nucleotides, the CDR3 is TGTGCCACCAGAATGGGACAGGGGGCCTACGAGCAGTACTTC. This sequence encodes CATRMGQGAYEQYF. The V gene is TRBV28, the J gene TRBJ2-7, with TRBD1 matching 11 bases. Germline V gene data show CDR1 as MDHEN and CDR2 as SYDVKM. V dropped 10 bases and J dropped 2; count of bases not matched to a gene: 7. The CDR3 extends over 14 amino acids.

CDR3 DNA sequence: TGTGCCAGCAGTTACCTTTACGGGGAGGACGGGGAGCTGTTTTTT. Translation: CASSYLYGEDGELFF. The rearrangement joins TRBV28 to TRBJ2-2; a possible D gene is TRBD2 (6 bases). CDR1 and CDR2 from the germline V gene are MDHEN and SYDVKM. V shed 4 bases and J shed 7 bases, with 16 bases lying between them. The CDR3 is 15 amino acids.

The chain carries TRBV25-1 and TRBJ1-2; TRBD1 matches at 8 bases. Losses at the gene ends were 6 bases for V and 3 bases for J; bases not matched to a gene: 6. The CDR3 totals 14 residues. Germline lookup yields CDR1 MGHDK and CDR2 SYGVNS. This CDR3 is CASSDRGVDYGYTF. The CDR3 DNA sequence: TGTGCCAGCAGCGACAGGGGTGTCGACTATGGCTACACCTTC.

The chain is built from TRBV7-2 and TRBJ1-2, with D unclear. The CDR3 spans 18 residues. The V gene lost 5 bases and the J gene lost 4 bases, with 26 bases spanning the gap. Per the germline V gene, CDR1 is SGHTA and CDR2 is FQGNSA. The CDR3 reads CASSPETPHFQNGYGYTF. CDR3 DNA: TGTGCCAGCAGCCCGGAGACGCCGCACTTTCAAAACGGCTATGGCTACACCTTC.

The chain combines TRBV2 with TRBJ1-4, with 10 positions matching TRBD1. The V gene's germline CDR1 is SNHLY and CDR2 FYNNEI. V was pared by 5 bases and J by 1 base, with 7 bases of the junction left unmatched. The CDR3 loop spans 17 amino acids. DNA for the CDR3: TGTGCCAGCAGTACTAAGACAGGGGGCGGAACTAATGAAAAACTGTTTTTT. Translated, it gives CASSTKTGGGTNEKLFF.

This chain joins TRBV28 and TRBJ2-3; D might be TRBD1 or TRBD2, each matching 5 bases. CDR1 is MDHEN and CDR2 is SYDVKM in the germline V gene. V shed 4 bases and J shed 6 bases, with 14 bases lying between them. The CDR3 runs to 14 residues. DNA of the CDR3: TGTGCCAGCAGTTACGGGACCGGTGGCGATACGCAGTATTTT. Encoded protein: CASSYGTGGDTQYF.

This clone was counted between two and nine times. The chain is built from TRBV30 and TRBJ1-5; D unclear. Deletions cut 0 bases from V and 0 bases from J, with 9 bases between. The CDR3 spans 15 residues. The V gene's germline CDR1 is GTSNPN and CDR2 SVGIG (reference sequence). The CDR3 DNA reads TGTGCCTGGAGTGTCGAGGGTCGTAGCAATCAGCCCCAGCATTTT. Its protein is CAWSVEGRSNQPQHF.

In its sample, this clone was seen a few times. The J gene is TRBJ1-2, the V gene TRBV6-6; 7 bases line up with TRBD1. This CDR3 has 13 residues. The trim removed 5 bases at V and 7 bases at J, leaving 7 bases unmatched. Germline V lookup: CDR1 MNHNY, CDR2 SVGAGI (reference sequence). Written as DNA, the CDR3 is TGTGCCAGCAGTCAGGGGGTGTACGGTGGCTACACCTTC. This sequence encodes CASSQGVYGGYTF.

This clone was found once. V and J are TRBV15 and TRBJ2-2; no clear D. The CDR3 loop spans 15 amino acids. Germline CDR1 and CDR2: LNHNV and YYDKDF (reference sequence). V lost 1 base, J lost 1 base, and 7 bases lay in between. The CDR3 nucleotides are TGTGCCACCAGCAGAGCGGGTATGAACACCGGGGAGCTGTTTTTT. Translating it yields CATSRAGMNTGELFF.

V gene TRBV9 combines with J gene TRBJ2-2; no clear D gene. CDR1 and CDR2 from the germline V gene are SGDLS and YYNGEE. The CDR3 is 12 amino acids. Trimming removed 2 bases at V and 6 bases at J, with 5 bases between. The CDR3 region has the DNA TGTGCCAGCAGCGTGTTTCCCGGGGAGCTGTTTTTT. Translation: CASSVFPGELFF.

The chain combines TRBV5-4 with TRBJ2-7; tentative D call: TRBD1 (5 bases). This CDR3 is built from 14 residues. The germline CDR1 and CDR2 sequences are SGHNT and YYREEE (reference sequence). V was shortened by 0 bases and J by 2 bases, with 9 bases between the two germline ends. Here the CDR3 reads CASSLDRNTYEQYF. CDR3 DNA sequence: TGTGCCAGCAGCTTGGACAGGAACACCTACGAGCAGTACTTC.

This rearrangement joins TRBV28 to TRBJ1-1, with D uncertain. There are 15 residues in the CDR3. The ends were cut back, 6 bases at V and 1 base at J, with 15 bases in the middle. Germline CDR1 and CDR2: MDHEN and SYDVKM. Here the CDR3 reads CASSITIRRNTEAFF. CDR3 coding DNA: TGTGCCAGCAGCATTACGATCCGCAGGAACACTGAAGCTTTCTTT.

The chain couples TRBV27 to TRBJ2-7; 15 positions match TRBD2. Germline CDR1 reads MNHEY; CDR2 reads SMNVEV (reference sequence). The CDR3 is made up of 14 amino acids. V shed 4 bases and J 6 bases; nucleotides not matched to a gene: 1. As DNA, the CDR3 is TGTGCCAGCAGTTCGGGACTAGCGGGAGGCGAGCAGTACTTC. Protein: CASSSGLAGGEQYF.

V is TRBV6-5 and J is TRBJ2-5; D gene uncertain. The CDR3 is made up of 12 amino acids. Germline V gives CDR1 MNHEY, CDR2 SVGAGI. V was cut by 0 bases and J by 4 bases, with 3 bases left in between. CDR3 residues: CASSYSPETQYF. In nucleotides, the CDR3 is TGTGCCAGCAGTTACTCACCAGAGACCCAGTACTTC.

This rearrangement joins TRBV6-5 to TRBJ2-1, with 10 nucleotides matching TRBD2. CDR3 length: 15 residues. The junction had 12 bases not matched to a gene; V was cut back by 6 bases and J by 10 bases. Germline CDR1 MNHEY, CDR2 SVGAGI. In nucleotides, the CDR3 is TGTGCCAGCAGCCCGGGTCAGCTAGCGGGAGTGGAGCAGTTCTTC. Protein sequence: CASSPGQLAGVEQFF.

The chain is built from TRBV7-9 and TRBJ2-7, with TRBD1 identical over 9 bases. Germline-derived CDR1 and CDR2 are SEHNR and FQNEAQ (reference sequence). The CDR3 sequence is 15 residues long. The V and J ends lost 0 bases and 5 bases, in that order; junction bases with no gene match: 5. CDR3 DNA sequence: TGTGCCAGCAGCTTAGCTGGGGGGACAGGGAACGAGCAGTACTTC. It yields the protein CASSLAGGTGNEQYF.

The V and J genes are TRBV4-1 and TRBJ2-1; TRBD2 matches at 11 bases. This CDR3 is 19 amino acids long. After removal of 4 bases from V and 0 bases from J, the junction contained 11 bases not matched to a gene. Germline V gene sequence: CDR1 MGHRA, CDR2 YSYEKL. The CDR3 loop reads CASSPHLGLAEDSYNEQFF. The DNA of the CDR3 is TGCGCCAGCAGCCCTCACCTGGGACTAGCGGAAGACTCCTACAATGAGCAGTTCTTC.

The chain couples TRBV27 to TRBJ1-1; D not certain. Per the germline V gene, CDR1 is MNHEY and CDR2 is SMNVEV (reference sequence). Between the trimmed V and J ends, which lost 8 bases and 7 bases, there was a span of 14 bases. The CDR3 totals 12 residues. In DNA, the CDR3 is TGTGCCAGCTGGTCGTTGGGAATTGAAGCTTTCTTT. Amino acids: CASWSLGIEAFF.

This clone was seen only once. This chain uses TRBV5-4 with TRBJ1-1; 7 nucleotides match TRBD1. Germline V CDR1 and CDR2: SGHNT, YYREEE (reference sequence). This CDR3 is 13 amino acids long. V dropped 5 bases and J dropped 5; count of bases not matched to a gene: 6. The CDR3 nucleotides are TGTGCCAGCAGAGGCAGGGGGGATACTGAAGCTTTCTTT. The encoded protein is CASRGRGDTEAFF.